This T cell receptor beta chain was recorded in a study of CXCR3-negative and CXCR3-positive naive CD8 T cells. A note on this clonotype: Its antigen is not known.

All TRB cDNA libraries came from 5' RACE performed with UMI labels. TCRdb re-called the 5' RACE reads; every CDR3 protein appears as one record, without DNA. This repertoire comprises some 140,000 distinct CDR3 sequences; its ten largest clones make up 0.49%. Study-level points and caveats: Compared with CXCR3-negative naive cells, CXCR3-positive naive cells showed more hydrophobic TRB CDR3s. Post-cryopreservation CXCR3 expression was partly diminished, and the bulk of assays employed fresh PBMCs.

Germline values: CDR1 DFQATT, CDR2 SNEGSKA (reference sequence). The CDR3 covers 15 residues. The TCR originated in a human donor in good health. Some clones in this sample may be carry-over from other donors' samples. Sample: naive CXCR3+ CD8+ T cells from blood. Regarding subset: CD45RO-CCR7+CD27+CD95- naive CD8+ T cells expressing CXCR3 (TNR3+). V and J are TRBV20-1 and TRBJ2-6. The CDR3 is CSARDTGTGANVLTF.